The 32 T cell receptor beta chains listed next were all sequenced from one sample in a study of control samples from healthy donors and cancer patients. Clones were read by immunoSEQ multiplex PCR, and TCRdb kept only the in-frame ones, dropping some. The sample has 200,000 to 250,000 clones, just under 95% seen once. Input material: blood. These receptors all come from a man in his fifties in good health.

The rearrangement joins TRBV6-5 to TRBJ1-1; D perhaps matches TRBD1 (6 bases). Per germline, CDR1 MNHEY and CDR2 SVGAGI. This CDR3 has 16 residues. The germline V and J ends were trimmed by 2 bases and 1 base, with 14 bases remaining between them. The CDR3 protein is CASSYDPGQQNTEAFF. DNA of the CDR3: TGTGCCAGCAGTTACGACCCCGGACAGCAGAACACTGAAGCTTTCTTT.

The chain links TRBV18 to TRBJ2-2, with 7 nucleotides matching TRBD1. Germline values: CDR1 KGHSH, CDR2 LQKENI. This CDR3 is built from 15 residues. Trimming cost V 3 bases and J 6 bases; bases outside gene matches: 7. CDR3 coding DNA: TGTGCCAGCTCACCGGGCACAACAGGGGCCGGGGAGCTGTTTTTT. It is translated as CASSPGTTGAGELFF.

The chain's CDR3 is CASSSRTGQETQYF. The DNA for the CDR3 is TGTGCCAGCAGCTCCCGGACGGGACAAGAGACCCAGTACTTC. The chain uses TRBV5-5 and TRBJ2-5; tentative D call: TRBD2 (5 bases). Looked up from germline, CDR1 is SGHKS and CDR2 is YYEKEE (reference sequence). Trimming left V 3 bases short and J 2 bases short, with 11 bases between. The CDR3 has 14 amino acids.

The chain carries TRBV7-2 and TRBJ1-5; D uncertain. Germline-derived CDR1 and CDR2 are SGHTA and FQGNSA. Trimming took 9 bases from V and 0 from J, leaving 15 bases between them. The CDR3 has 15 residues. The CDR3 DNA follows: TGTGCCAGTAGGGTAGCGACATATAGCAATCAGCCCCAGCATTTT. This gives the protein CASRVATYSNQPQHF.

The CDR3, as DNA: TGTGCCAGCAGCCCACAAGTCGGGGACTCCCAGCGAGGAACCATATATTTT. Translated: CASSPQVGDSQRGTIYF. This rearrangement joins TRBV9 to TRBJ1-3; maybe TRBD1 (5 bases). The germline V gene has CDR1 SGDLS and CDR2 YYNGEE. Between the trimmed V and J ends, which lost 4 bases and 10 bases, there was a span of 27 bases. The CDR3 has 17 amino acids.

V is TRBV10-3 and J is TRBJ2-5; 9 nucleotides align to TRBD1. The CDR3 loop spans 15 amino acids. Germline V CDR1 and CDR2: ENHRY, SYGVKD. V gave up 3 bases and J gave up 1 base; unmatched junction bases: 3. The CDR3 nucleotides are TGTGCCATCAGTGAAGGGACAGGGCTCCAAGAGACCCAGTACTTC. It specifies CAISEGTGLQETQYF.

Points on this clone: The junction departs from germline at one end; a sequencing error may be responsible. This sample includes further DNA sequences coding for the same CDR3. The rearrangement uses TRBV6-6 and TRBJ1-5; no definite D call. The length of the CDR3 is 15 residues. Germline CDR1 reads MNHNY; CDR2 reads SVGAGI (reference sequence). The CDR3 region is CASTDPDNPNQPQHF. CDR3 in DNA: TGTGCCAGCACCGACCCCGACAACCCCAATCAGCCCCAGCACTTT.

The chain has TRBV19 and TRBJ1-6; D remains unclear. Germline CDR1 reads LNHDA; CDR2 reads SQIVND (reference sequence). V was cut by 0 bases and J by 7 bases, with 4 bases left in between. The length of the CDR3 is 13 residues. The CDR3 nucleotides read TGTGCCAGTAGTATAGAAGCGAATTCACCCCTCCACTTT. The encoded protein is CASSIEANSPLHF.

The genes are TRBV27 and TRBJ2-3, with 15 bases aligning to TRBD2. The germline CDR1 and CDR2 sequences are MNHEY and SMNVEV (reference sequence). The J segment lost 4 bases and the V segment lost 9 bases, leaving 14 bases of the junction unmatched. The CDR3 consists of 18 residues. CDR3 sequence reads: CASNTRRTSGGVADTQYF. The CDR3 bases are TGTGCCAGTAACACCCGGCGGACTAGCGGGGGGGTAGCAGATACGCAGTATTTT.

The V gene is TRBV19, the J gene TRBJ1-5; 10 bases are a match to TRBD1. Germline V CDR1 and CDR2: LNHDA, SQIVND (reference sequence). The CDR3 totals 14 residues. The junction had 3 bases not matched to a gene; V was cut back by 4 bases and J by 6 bases. Here the CDR3 reads CASSRQGAGQPQHF. The CDR3 bases are TGTGCCAGTAGTAGACAGGGGGCGGGTCAGCCCCAGCATTTT. The full variable domain, in which reference TRBV19 and TRBJ1-5 provide the parts outside the CDR3, is DGGITQSPKYLFRKEGQNVTLSCEQNLNHDAMYWYRQDPGQGLRLIYYSQIVNDFQKGDIAEGYSVSREKKESFPLTVTSAQKNPTAFYLCASSRQGAGQPQHFGDGTRLSIL.

This sequence joins TRBV9 and TRBJ1-3; weak D call: TRBD1 (5 bases). The CDR3 contains 13 residues. The germline V and J ends were trimmed by 0 bases and 5 bases, with 6 bases remaining between them. Germline lookup yields CDR1 SGDLS and CDR2 YYNGEE. CDR3 in amino acids: CASSVGGRNTIYF. CDR3 nucleotide sequence: TGTGCCAGCAGCGTAGGGGGGAGAAACACCATATATTTT.

The chain carries TRBV5-1 and TRBJ1-4, with 7 bases fitting TRBD1. In germline, CDR1 is SGHRS, CDR2 YFSETQ. The CDR3 length is 15 residues. Unmatched junction bases numbered 7, after V lost 2 bases and J lost 6 bases. CDR3 in amino acids: CASSLQTGLDEKLFF. The CDR3 bases are TGCGCCAGCAGCTTACAGACAGGGCTGGATGAAAAACTGTTTTTT.

The chain carries TRBV29-1 and TRBJ2-3; 8 bases match TRBD2. Germline V gives CDR1 SQVTM, CDR2 ANQGSEA. Germline trimming cut 4 bases from V and 0 bases from J; bases unmatched to any gene: 9. This CDR3 has 16 amino acids. CDR3 protein: CSVVPPERGSTDTQYF. DNA of the CDR3: TGCAGCGTTGTCCCGCCGGAGCGGGGGAGCACAGATACGCAGTATTTT.

This sequence joins TRBV7-8 and TRBJ2-2; D is unclear. Between the trimmed V and J ends, which lost 3 bases and 4 bases, there was a span of 6 bases. The CDR3 contains 13 residues. Germline V CDR1 and CDR2: SGHVS, FQNEAQ. CDR3 DNA: TGTGCCAGCAGCTTTACGGTCACCGGGGAGCTGTTTTTT. It translates to CASSFTVTGELFF.

This clone was detected once. This chain uses TRBV5-1 with TRBJ1-2; 8 nucleotides line up with TRBD1. From germline, CDR1 is SGHRS and CDR2 YFSETQ. Trimming cost V 0 bases and J 2 bases; bases outside gene matches: 6. This CDR3 spans 16 amino acids. The CDR3 sequence is CASSLGGQGSNYGYTF. DNA of the CDR3: TGCGCCAGCAGCTTGGGCGGACAGGGCTCAAACTATGGCTACACCTTC.

This clone appeared a single time. The chain carries TRBV7-3 and TRBJ2-1; tentatively, D is TRBD1 (6 bases). Trimming removed 5 bases at V and 13 bases at J, with 12 bases between. From germline, CDR1 is SGHTA and CDR2 FQGTGA. This CDR3 has 11 amino acids. The CDR3 DNA reads as TGTGCCAGCAGCGAACAGGGTTTACAGTTCTTC. Its translation is CASSEQGLQFF.

This sequence joins TRBV5-4 and TRBJ2-5; a weak D match, TRBD1 (5 bases). The V and J ends lost 4 bases and 0 bases respectively, with 10 bases between them. The CDR3 totals 14 residues. Per germline, CDR1 SGHNT and CDR2 YYREEE (reference sequence). In DNA, the CDR3 is TGTGCCAGCAGCAAAACAGGCAACCAAGAGACCCAGTACTTC. Translating gives CASSKTGNQETQYF.

This chain connects TRBV2 to TRBJ2-7, with no clear D. V lost 3 bases, J lost 3 bases, and 6 bases lay in between. Germline-derived CDR1 and CDR2 are SNHLY and FYNNEI. The CDR3 is made up of 12 amino acids. The CDR3 here is CASSEDRYEQYF. CDR3 nucleotide sequence: TGTGCCAGCAGTGAGGACCGCTACGAGCAGTACTTC. The entire variable domain, with the rest obtained from reference TRBV2 and TRBJ2-7, is as follows: EPEVTQTPSHQVTQMGQEVILRCVPISNHLYFYWYRQILGQKVEFLVSFYNNEISEKSEIFDDQFSVERPDGSNFTLKIRSTKLEDSAMYFCASSEDRYEQYFGPGTRLTVT.

The V gene is TRBV7-9, the J gene TRBJ2-1; 10 nucleotides match TRBD1. The CDR3 covers 16 residues. V shed 5 bases and J 7 bases; nucleotides not matched to a gene: 11. Germline V gene data show CDR1 as SEHNR and CDR2 as FQNEAQ (reference sequence). In DNA form, the CDR3 reads TGTGCCAGCAGCCCCCGGACAGGGGGGTTGGGGAATGAGCAGTTCTTC. This sequence encodes CASSPRTGGLGNEQFF.

The rearrangement uses TRBV4-2 and TRBJ1-2; 8 bases align to TRBD1. Germline values: CDR1 LGHNA, CDR2 YNFKEQ. J was trimmed by 3 bases and V by 8 bases; bases with no gene match: 11. The CDR3 is made up of 15 amino acids. CDR3 residues: CASHTSQGAHYGYTF. The CDR3 bases are TGTGCCAGCCACACCTCCCAGGGGGCGCACTATGGCTACACCTTC.

This chain uses TRBV4-1 with TRBJ1-5; D gene ambiguous. From germline, CDR1 is MGHRA and CDR2 YSYEKL. The length of the CDR3 is 14 residues. Trimming removed 1 base at V and 6 bases at J, with 10 bases between. CDR3: CASSQGVGTQPQHF. The DNA for the CDR3 is TGCGCCAGCAGCCAAGGCGTGGGCACTCAGCCCCAGCATTTT.

Turning to this clone: The sample contains more than one DNA sequence encoding this CDR3. This chain links TRBV5-1 with TRBJ1-5, with D perhaps matching TRBD1 (6 bases). V was shortened by 5 bases and J by 7 bases, with 13 bases between the two germline ends. The germline gives CDR1 SGHRS, CDR2 YFSETQ. The CDR3 covers 13 residues. Here the CDR3 DNA reads TGCGCCAGCAGTGTAGGGGGGCTCCAGCCCCAGCATTTT. Residues: CASSVGGLQPQHF.

The chain is built from TRBV20-1 and TRBJ2-3; D ambiguous. Germline lookup yields CDR1 DFQATT and CDR2 SNEGSKA (reference sequence). Trimming removed 3 bases from V and 5 bases from J, with 6 bases in between. The CDR3 has 11 amino acids. The CDR3 DNA follows: TGCAGTGCTAGGACGGTAGATACGCAGTATTTT. Translated: CSARTVDTQYF.

The chain is built from TRBV5-1 and TRBJ2-5, with D perhaps TRBD2 (6 bases). The CDR3 is 14 residues long. Per germline, CDR1 SGHRS and CDR2 YFSETQ. The V and J ends lost 3 bases and 1 base respectively, with 10 bases between them. CDR3 DNA sequence: TGCGCCAGCAGCTCGGAGGGCCCCCAAGAGACCCAGTACTTC. Translated: CASSSEGPQETQYF.

Details on this clone: The same CDR3 also results from other DNA sequences found in this sample. The rearrangement links TRBV29-1 to TRBJ2-5; 8 bases align to TRBD2. With V trimmed by 7 bases and J by 5 bases, 6 bases remained unmatched. Per germline, CDR1 SQVTM and CDR2 ANQGSEA. This CDR3 contains 12 residues. Here the CDR3 reads CSAERGQETQYF. CDR3 DNA: TGCAGCGCAGAGCGGGGGCAGGAGACCCAGTACTTC.

This clone was observed a single time. The J gene is TRBJ1-2, the V gene TRBV11-2, with D possibly being TRBD1 (5 bases). V lost 0 bases and J 2 bases, leaving 13 bases between the germline ends. The CDR3 has 16 residues. CDR1 and CDR2 (germline): SGHAT, FQNNGV. Here the CDR3 DNA reads TGTGCCAGCAGCTTAGATGAATCCCAGGGAAACTATGGCTACACCTTC. Encoded protein: CASSLDESQGNYGYTF.

This chain joins TRBV10-3 and TRBJ1-2; TRBD1 is a possible D gene (6 bases). Germline CDR1 reads ENHRY; CDR2 reads SYGVKD. The CDR3 runs 15 residues. Trimming took off 3 bases at V and 8 bases at J, with 19 bases between the two ends. The CDR3 coding sequence is TGTGCCATCAGTGAAAGACAGGCACGGGTCGGGGGCTACACCTTC. Protein product: CAISERQARVGGYTF.

V gene TRBV7-9 combines with J gene TRBJ2-2; 9 bases agree with TRBD1. Trimming cost V 3 bases and J 3 bases; bases outside gene matches: 8. The germline gives CDR1 SEHNR, CDR2 FQNEAQ (reference sequence). The CDR3 is 17 residues long. The CDR3 is CASSFTTGGSDTGELFF. The DNA for the CDR3 is TGTGCCAGCAGCTTTACTACAGGGGGCTCGGACACCGGGGAGCTGTTTTTT.

J is TRBJ1-2 and V is TRBV27; 10 positions agree with TRBD1. This CDR3 contains 16 residues. The germline V gene encodes CDR1 MNHEY and CDR2 SMNVEV (reference sequence). Trimming cost V 5 bases and J 2 bases; bases outside gene matches: 8. CDR3 region: CASSDLTGGYNYGYTF. In DNA, the CDR3 is TGTGCCAGCAGTGATCTGACAGGGGGCTACAACTATGGCTACACCTTC.

This chain joins TRBV10-3 and TRBJ2-7; 11 nucleotides agree with TRBD1. The CDR3 covers 14 residues. J gave up 6 bases and V 3 bases, and 4 bases lay outside the gene matches. Germline CDR1 is ENHRY and CDR2 is SYGVKD. The CDR3 sequence: CAISDKDRGREQYF. CDR3 DNA: TGTGCCATCAGTGACAAGGACAGGGGGCGCGAGCAGTACTTC.

The V and J genes are TRBV12-3 or TRBV12-4 and TRBJ1-3; perhaps TRBD1 as D (5 bases). V was cut by 6 bases and J by 2 bases, with 8 bases left in between. The length of the CDR3 is 13 residues. The CDR3 region has the DNA TGTGCCAGCAGACCGACAGCTGGAAACACCATATATTTT. Translating it yields CASRPTAGNTIYF.

This chain's CDR3 is CASSQDQGLAGGRNEQFF. Written as DNA, the CDR3 is TGCGCCAGCAGCCAAGATCAGGGACTAGCGGGGGGCCGAAATGAGCAGTTCTTC. V is TRBV4-1 and J is TRBJ2-1; 15 bases fit TRBD2. Germline V gene data show CDR1 as MGHRA and CDR2 as YSYEKL. The CDR3 runs to 18 residues. V dropped 0 bases and J dropped 7; count of bases not matched to a gene: 7.